This paragraph covers one TCR beta chain sequence. No cognate antigen has been identified for it. Base qualities were left out, and no much larger clone turns up one base away. Here V drops 5 bases and J drops 9 bases, and the junction holds 7 bases not matched to any gene. The germline V gene (reference sequence) sets CDR1 to MNHEY and CDR2 to SMNVEV. The CDR3 runs 13 amino acids, cysteine and phenylalanine included. The read is trimmed to its CDR3 DNA, 39 bases read in frame from base 1. This record belongs to a study of OX40 agonist ivuxolimab in advanced cancers. About the study as a whole: Ivuxolimab, which targeted the costimulatory receptor OX40 (CD134), was an agonistic, fully human IgG2 monoclonal antibody. Intravenous ivuxolimab was administered to patients every 2 weeks at six dose levels: 0.01, 0.1, 0.3, 1.5, 3 and 10 mg/kg. Of the approximately 54 dose-escalation patients, hepatocellular carcinoma was present in about 20, melanoma in approximately 15, renal cell carcinoma in 9 and head and neck cancer in 9. In the dose-escalation cohort, 82.7% of patients were male, and the mean age was approximately 60 years, with a range of about 23 to 90. Patients were allowed to have had prior anti-PD-1, anti-PD-L1 or anti-CTLA-4 therapy, and roughly 40% of the dose-escalation patients had been treated with checkpoint inhibitors. Three dose-escalation patients achieved partial responses, one with hepatocellular carcinoma and two with cutaneous melanoma. The purpose of peripheral TCRbeta sequencing was to test whether ivuxolimab changed TCR sequence diversity and led to clonal T-cell expansion. The paper covers the monotherapy dose-escalation part of the phase I ivuxolimab trial, which included N of about 50 patients. The investigation overall reported the following: Clonal expansion of both CD4+ and CD8+ blood T cells was observed from baseline to week 6 at doses 0.1 to 3.0 mg/kg. The antigen specificity of the clonally expanded peripheral T cells was not determined. Low levels of normalized T-cell clonal expansion were also seen in some patients who did not respond. After ivuxolimab, more expanded clones were found on average in CD8+ T cells than in CD4+ T cells. In the 0.1-3.0 mg/kg groups, partial responders were among the patients with the lowest normalized peripheral clonal expansion, particularly in CD8+ T cells.

The trial excluded patients who had a history of autoimmune disease or who were on systemic immunosuppression. In every dose cohort, peripheral blood was drawn for TCR sequencing at baseline, cycle 4 day 1, and cycle 7 day 1. The samples were drawn from a first-in-human, open-label, multicenter phase I dose-escalation trial of ivuxolimab. Adults with locally advanced or metastatic melanoma, renal cell, hepatocellular, or head and neck squamous cell carcinoma were enrolled in the trial. Before TCR sequencing, CD4+ T cells and CD8+ T cells were sorted from peripheral blood as separate populations. Genomic DNA was extracted from sorted cells for sequencing of the TCRbeta CDR3 region. The immunoSEQ Assay was used to sequence the TCRbeta CDR3 regions. TCRdb carries this immuneACCESS record with in-frame sequences only. Its versions omit some clonotypes, under half of them owing to an unresolved V gene in the studies checked, with the rest unexplained. Counted in this sample were 15,000 to 20,000 clones; roughly two thirds of them appeared once. The ten biggest clones cover about 24% of the sample.

The sequence was obtained from an adult with an advanced solid tumor such as melanoma, head and neck, liver or kidney cancer. The rearrangement combines TRBV27 with TRBJ1-5, and 7 bases in between align with TRBD1. The starting material was CD4+ or CD8+ T cells sorted from blood, obtained in a trial of the OX40 agonist ivuxolimab. The CDR3 here reads CASSPSRTGPQHF. The base sequence is TGTGCCAGCAGTCCCTCCCGGACAGGGCCCCAGCATTTT.